The sequence of this T cell receptor beta chain was determined in a study of cytomegalovirus exposure and HLA in healthy donors (dated by TCRdb to about 2017). A note on the overall study: An earlier analysis of some 550 of the donors reported 250 to 300 Gb of sequence data and around 120 million unique TCR beta sequences from roughly 200 million T cells. About 310 gigabases of sequencing data and tens of millions of unique TCR sequences were included in an early release covering around 650 HLA-typed donors. Of the 300 to 450 genotyped donors, 81% fell in the genetic ancestry cluster associated with self-reported Caucasian donors. The study was designed to test whether signatures of past pathogen exposure could be identified by cataloging public T cell receptors. Using immunosequencing, the study profiled T cell repertoires from about 620 subjects and related those repertoires to cytomegalovirus serostatus. Besides the first cohort of some 670 subjects, a separate validation cohort made up of 120 different subjects was used. To predict cytomegalovirus infection status, the study brought together high-throughput TCR immunosequencing, statistical association of individual TCRs with disease status, and machine learning. A later analysis re-examined previously published TCR beta repertoires from 610 or so donors and added high-resolution HLA genotyping to investigate patterns of TCR occurrence. Rather than using new phenotypic data, the later analysis identified candidate immune exposures from TCR beta sequences and from how often those sequences occurred across donors. An earlier analysis of 500 to 650 of the donors applied high-throughput TCR beta sequencing to assess whether each TCR beta V gene segment acted as functional or pseudogenic. Donor age, sex, ethnicity and CMV serostatus were collected together with the repertoire data. A later genetic analysis took genome-wide SNP genotypes for about three fifths of the roughly 670 donors and used that subset as a discovery cohort. Every discovery cohort repertoire had been produced on one sequencing platform. Class I and class II HLA loci were covered by the typing at four-digit resolution. The number of donors typed differed by locus, with about 629-640 for A, B, C, DRB1 and DQB1, approximately 500 for DQA1, approximately 570 for DPA1, and some 470 for DPB1. Roughly five DR-DQ haplotypes were handled as single units for association and clustering because linkage in the cohort was strong. Across approximately 400 genotyped donors of the cohort, an average of about 220,000 unique TCR beta nucleotide sequences per donor were sequenced, and approximately 17% of those sequences were non-productive. The full study reports these points: According to a later analysis, TCR association rates differed among HLA loci, with DRB1 alleles showing the most associated TCRs and HLA-C alleles showing the fewest. Strong co-occurrence of HLA alleles, especially DR and DQ, made assigning TCR associations to individual alleles difficult. A later genetic analysis associated a missense DCLRE1C variant with V-gene and J-gene trimming of TCR beta chains, and an independent cohort replicated the association. Linkage disequilibrium might explain the correlated functional status among segregating V segments, but an unknown experimental factor could not be ruled out. The only immune exposure information available for the cohort was CMV serostatus. In the study, about 150 TCR beta chains were listed as associated with cytomegalovirus. A further reported finding was that TCR beta sequences accurately predicted the HLA-A and HLA-B alleles for most subjects in the first cohort. A later analysis reported that several top co-occurrence clusters appeared linked to parvovirus B19, influenza, CMV and Epstein-Barr virus. The classifier was reported to diagnose cytomegalovirus status with high specificity and sensitivity in both the original and validation cohorts. The authors suggested that the approach could potentially be generalized to other disease states and immunological phenotypes. In vitro tests confirmed that a few of the cytomegalovirus-associated TCR beta chains recognize cytomegalovirus antigens. Because HLA typing was missing for some donors at each locus, association tests included only the typed subset. Presence/absence analyses assumed roughly uniform sequencing depth across donors, an assumption that may not hold. In an earlier analysis of 587 of the donors, most TCR beta V segments appeared in productive rearrangements about 87% or about 30% of the time, broadly matching IMGT annotations. While some public TCRs were present in many individuals, most TCR sequences turned up only very rarely across donors. In a later genetic analysis, fewer N-insertions in productive TCRs were reported among donors in an Asian-associated ancestry cluster than the roughly 700-donor mean. Because counts were too low, 15 or so rarely observed V segments, including chromosome 9 orphons, were excluded from the earlier analysis of some 590 of the donors. At a false discovery rate of 0.05, a later analysis linked 15,000 to 20,000 TCR beta sequences to specific HLA alleles. Because the 87-base-pair reads could not distinguish some IMGT-functional V segments, including TRBV6-2 and TRBV6-3, those segments were excluded. In this cohort, only TCR beta chains were sequenced, and detectable features were limited by the absence of alpha or paired-chain data. In a later analysis, most CMV-associated TCR beta chains were found to appear HLA-restricted, with HLA associations seemingly driven largely by CMV exposure. In a later analysis, HLA-associated TCR beta chains were found to be more clonally expanded and to have lower generation probabilities than equally common non-associated chains. A group of highly shared sequence variants was considered likely to be a technical artifact of the sequencing pipeline.

A word on this clone: It lacks a known antigen. Within one base of it there is no much larger clone, and no base qualities were kept.

The CDR3 starts with the cysteine, ends with the phenylalanine, and has 18 residues. The only DNA kept is the CDR3, 54 bases in frame from the first base. The germline V gene encodes CDR1 SGHRS and CDR2 YFSETQ. V ends up 4 bases short and J 3 bases short, with an unmatched junction base count of 10. The cohort was made up of around 720 healthy bone marrow donors. At the time of sampling, every cohort member was nominally healthy, though immune exposures that went unrecorded were likely present. The donor tested CMV seronegative, placing the donor among the 350 or so seronegative members of the cohort. A peripheral blood sample was provided by each donor, and peripheral blood mononuclear cells were used for TCR beta sequencing. The Qiagen DNeasy Blood Extraction Kit was used to extract genomic DNA from the blood cell samples. Libraries came from the immunoSEQ multiplex PCR assay. For the multiplex PCR, a mixture combining 60 forward primers for TCR Vbeta segments and 13 reverse primers for TCR Jbeta segments was used. The CDR3 region of rearranged TCR beta genes was amplified from genomic DNA by a multiplex PCR assay. Amplified TCR beta libraries were sequenced as 87-base-pair reads on the Illumina HiSeq System. The authors' pipeline ran thus. In a later analysis, tens of millions of unique TCR beta chains were counted across the 666 repertoires, and roughly 10 million of these chains were shared by at least two donors. A nearest-neighbor algorithm error-corrected the raw reads and collapsed the reads into unique sequences, merging closely related sequences to remove PCR and sequencing errors. V, D and J gene segments were assigned by aligning CDR3 sequences to IMGT reference sequences. Each retained sequence needed at least a six-nucleotide match to both a V gene segment and a J gene segment. Rearrangements were called productive when the CDR3 lacked stop codons and stayed in frame with V and J; all others were non-productive. Following IMGT convention, CDR3 was defined as the stretch from the second conserved V-encoded cysteine up to the conserved J-encoded phenylalanine. Sequences without an unambiguous match to a single V gene segment were excluded from the earlier analysis of approximately 560 of the donors. An earlier analysis of several hundred of the donors called V segments functional above 56.7% productive rearrangements and segregating when the between-donor standard deviation exceeded 5%. A statistical classification framework was built for diagnosing cytomegalovirus status from the catalog of TCR beta chain sequences. In a later analysis, V and J genes were assigned by comparing TCR nucleotide sequences against IMGT/GENE-DB human TR gene sequences. A later analysis assigned CDR3 sequences and most-parsimonious VDJ recombination scenarios with the TCRdist pipeline. In a later analysis, each TCR beta chain was defined by its CDR3 amino acid sequence together with its V-gene family, and reads without a unique V-gene family were excluded. As a way to deal with suspected cross-contamination and a sequencing artifact, a later analysis dropped 450 to 600 nucleotide sequences that were highly shared and had low generation probability. A later analysis calculated a clonal expansion index for each public chain from normalized within-repertoire ranks of inferred template counts. In a later analysis, generation probabilities were computed using a VDJ recombination model fitted to out-of-frame rearrangements, and the results were checked against IGoR. A later analysis scored TCR-TCR, TCR-HLA and TCR-CMV co-occurrence with hypergeometric tests, applying a repertoire-size bias correction to TCR pairs. In a later analysis, false discovery rates were estimated by permuting HLA or CMV assignments 20 times. In a later analysis, co-occurring TCRs were grouped using DBSCAN, with TCRdist sequence similarity added in when clustering inside HLA-allele-positive subsets. Repertoires with fewer than 30,000 or more than 120,000 public chains were left out of co-occurrence clustering, as were roughly five repertoires with anomalous nucleotide sharing. The source is immuneACCESS, and TCRdb retained only in-frame sequences with V and J called. Part of the clones is not carried over; for the studies checked, unresolved V genes explain less than half of this, and the remainder is unexplained. V and J calls plus clone size are reproduced from that table; the DNA served to infer D and trimming. This sample comprises approximately 150,000 clones, roughly 87% of them detected only once. Roughly 0.5% of the sample is in the top ten clones.

The rearranged segments are TRBV5-1 and TRBJ2-2; the junction holds 12 bases that match TRBD2. Source material: PBMCs. The clonotype comes from a woman in her thirties or forties in good health and CMV-seronegative. The sequenced DNA is TGCGCCAGCAGCAGAAGACTAGCGGGAGATGGGGACACCGGGGAGCTGTTTTTT. It translates to CASSRRLAGDGDTGELFF.